This is a list of T cell receptor beta chains from one sample in a study of shared clonotypes between healthy human individuals. Produced via immunoSEQ multiplex PCR; TCRdb's table is partial and in-frame only. Of about 480,000 clones listed, 79% are singletons. The sample comprised PBMCs. These receptors all come from a middle-aged woman in good health. Some clones in this sample may be carry-over from other donors' samples. The CDR3 runs from the conserved cysteine through the conserved F or W. Each record gives: clone size, V gene, J gene, D gene, CDR3 DNA, CDR3 protein. D genes are given only for firm matches. Only some rows state a clone size, as once, few, many or a class for expanded clones.

abundance: -
v_gene: TRBV4-1
j_gene: TRBJ2-2
d_gene: -
CDR3nt: TGCGCCAGCAGGGAGACTACCCTGAACACCGGGGAGCTGTTTTTT
CDR3aa: CASRETTLNTGELFF

abundance: -
v_gene: TRBV4-1
j_gene: TRBJ1-2
d_gene: -
CDR3nt: TGCGCCAGCAGCCAAGTCGCGGGGGACTATGGCTACACCTTC
CDR3aa: CASSQVAGDYGYTF

abundance: -
v_gene: TRBV2
j_gene: TRBJ2-5
d_gene: -
CDR3nt: TGTGCCAGCAGTGTTGCAAGAGGGGTAGAGACCCAGTACTTC
CDR3aa: CASSVARGVETQYF

abundance: -
v_gene: TRBV5-5
j_gene: TRBJ1-1
d_gene: -
CDR3nt: TGTGCCAGCAGCTACCAGGGCGCGAACACTGAAGCTTTCTTT
CDR3aa: CASSYQGANTEAFF

abundance: many
v_gene: TRBV10-3
j_gene: TRBJ1-2
d_gene: TRBD1
CDR3nt: TGTGCCATCAGTTTGACAGGGGGCAACTATGGCTACACCTTC
CDR3aa: CAISLTGGNYGYTF

abundance: once
v_gene: TRBV5-1
j_gene: TRBJ1-3
d_gene: -
CDR3nt: TGCGCCAGCAGCCCAGGGACGGGAGGAAACACCATATATTTT
CDR3aa: CASSPGTGGNTIYF

abundance: -
v_gene: TRBV5-5
j_gene: TRBJ1-4
d_gene: TRBD1
CDR3nt: TGTGCCAGCAGCTCGGACAGGGTTAATGAAAAACTGTTTTTT
CDR3aa: CASSSDRVNEKLFF

abundance: -
v_gene: TRBV7-8
j_gene: TRBJ2-3
d_gene: -
CDR3nt: TGTGCCAGCAGCCGCCCGGGCACAGATACGCAGTATTTT
CDR3aa: CASSRPGTDTQYF

abundance: -
v_gene: TRBV2
j_gene: TRBJ2-7
d_gene: TRBD2
CDR3nt: TGTGCCAGCAGGCCCGCTAGCGGGAGGGGCCCCGAGCAGTACTTC
CDR3aa: CASRPASGRGPEQYF

abundance: once
v_gene: TRBV7-6
j_gene: TRBJ2-7
d_gene: -
CDR3nt: TGTGCCAGCAGCGCCGCCGGGACTCTAACCTACGAGCAGTACTTC
CDR3aa: CASSAAGTLTYEQYF

abundance: once
v_gene: TRBV2
j_gene: TRBJ2-7
d_gene: TRBD2
CDR3nt: TGTGCCAGCAGTGATAGCGGGAGGTACGAGCAGTACTTC
CDR3aa: CASSDSGRYEQYF

abundance: -
v_gene: TRBV6-6
j_gene: TRBJ2-1
d_gene: TRBD2
CDR3nt: TGTGCCAGCAGTTCCCTAGCGGGAGTCTACAATGAGCAGTTCTTC
CDR3aa: CASSSLAGVYNEQFF